This T cell receptor (beta chain) was captured by sequencing in a study of blood T cell repertoires in COVID-19. The wider study: T cells, B-cell-depleted T cells, or PBMCs provided the cDNA or gDNA that served as material.

In the original analysis: Researchers report that nucleated cell counts were estimated from reference gene primer amplification. Using immunoSEQ multiplex PCR, the repertoire was profiled, and TCRdb retains in-frame clones only, with some absent. That table furnishes V, J and clone size, whereas the DNA furnished D and trimming. The data show about 60,000 clones, 60% to 85% seen once. Germline loops: CDR1 LNHDA, CDR2 SQIVND (reference sequence). Trimming shortened V by 8 bases and J by 1 base, and 14 bases separated the two germline ends. The CDR3 is made up of 14 amino acids. The sequence came from a man aged 50 to 59 with active or convalescent COVID-19. Sequencing was performed on peripheral blood. The chain has TRBV19 and TRBJ1-1, with D unclear. The CDR3 sequence is CASELRAGNTEAFF. CDR3 DNA sequence: TGTGCCAGTGAATTGAGGGCTGGGAACACTGAAGCTTTCTTT.